A single sample is the source of the 5 T cell receptor beta chains below, sequenced in a study of Ad26.COV2.S vaccination and SARS-CoV-2 variants. The data were produced by immunoSEQ multiplex PCR, yet TCRdb's version contains in-frame clones alone and is incomplete. The table lists 300,000 to 500,000 clones, around nine tenths of them singletons. This sample's treatment: some 19 received Ad26.COV2.S at low or high dose, single or two shots; about 5 received placebo; per-sample allocation not given. At day 63 after the first vaccine or placebo injection, samples were drawn. This specimen was peripheral blood, taken in a trial of Ad26.COV2.S vaccine versus placebo. The receptors here all came from a person between 18 and 65 years old who received the Ad26.COV2.S COVID-19 vaccine or a placebo.

The rearrangement joins TRBV5-1 to TRBJ2-2; 10 nucleotides align to TRBD1. V was pared by 2 bases and J by 3 bases, with 7 bases of the junction left unmatched. This CDR3 contains 17 residues. From germline, CDR1 is SGHRS and CDR2 YFSETQ. The CDR3 DNA is TGCGCCAGCAGCTTCATTTCCGGGACAGGGGACACCGGGGAGCTGTTTTTT. Its protein is CASSFISGTGDTGELFF.

This clone occurred a few times. The chain links TRBV6-1 to TRBJ2-7, with D perhaps given as TRBD1 or TRBD2 (5 bases each). Germline V gene sequence: CDR1 MNHNS, CDR2 SASEGT. V gave up 8 bases and J gave up 3 bases, with 14 bases separating them. CDR3 length: 13 amino acids. The CDR3 sequence is CASEGAGHYEQYF. The CDR3 DNA reads TGTGCCAGCGAGGGCGCAGGGCACTACGAGCAGTACTTC.

The chain joins TRBV24-1 to TRBJ1-2; perhaps TRBD1 as D (6 bases). V lost 6 bases and J lost 2, with 9 bases in between. The germline V gene has CDR1 KGHDR and CDR2 SFDVKD. This CDR3 region has 13 residues. The CDR3 DNA reads as TGTGCCACCAGTCCCGACAGGAACTATGGCTACACCTTC. Residues: CATSPDRNYGYTF.

V usage is TRBV7-2 and J usage is TRBJ2-1; D remains ambiguous. Trimming removed 6 bases from V and 2 bases from J, with 14 bases in between. Germline-derived CDR1 and CDR2 are SGHTA and FQGNSA. This CDR3 has 15 amino acids. CDR3 loop: CASRKDHSTYNEQFF. The CDR3 bases are TGTGCCAGCAGGAAGGATCATTCCACCTACAATGAGCAGTTCTTC.

This chain connects TRBV2 to TRBJ1-5, with TRBD1 matching 8 bases. The ends lost 3 bases at V and 7 bases at J; junction bases unmatched: 11. Germline lookup yields CDR1 SNHLY and CDR2 FYNNEI. The CDR3 spans 16 residues. Here the CDR3 DNA reads TGTGCCAGCAGTGAGCGGGCAGGGGGCGCGAGACAGCCCCAGCATTTT. It codes for CASSERAGGARQPQHF.